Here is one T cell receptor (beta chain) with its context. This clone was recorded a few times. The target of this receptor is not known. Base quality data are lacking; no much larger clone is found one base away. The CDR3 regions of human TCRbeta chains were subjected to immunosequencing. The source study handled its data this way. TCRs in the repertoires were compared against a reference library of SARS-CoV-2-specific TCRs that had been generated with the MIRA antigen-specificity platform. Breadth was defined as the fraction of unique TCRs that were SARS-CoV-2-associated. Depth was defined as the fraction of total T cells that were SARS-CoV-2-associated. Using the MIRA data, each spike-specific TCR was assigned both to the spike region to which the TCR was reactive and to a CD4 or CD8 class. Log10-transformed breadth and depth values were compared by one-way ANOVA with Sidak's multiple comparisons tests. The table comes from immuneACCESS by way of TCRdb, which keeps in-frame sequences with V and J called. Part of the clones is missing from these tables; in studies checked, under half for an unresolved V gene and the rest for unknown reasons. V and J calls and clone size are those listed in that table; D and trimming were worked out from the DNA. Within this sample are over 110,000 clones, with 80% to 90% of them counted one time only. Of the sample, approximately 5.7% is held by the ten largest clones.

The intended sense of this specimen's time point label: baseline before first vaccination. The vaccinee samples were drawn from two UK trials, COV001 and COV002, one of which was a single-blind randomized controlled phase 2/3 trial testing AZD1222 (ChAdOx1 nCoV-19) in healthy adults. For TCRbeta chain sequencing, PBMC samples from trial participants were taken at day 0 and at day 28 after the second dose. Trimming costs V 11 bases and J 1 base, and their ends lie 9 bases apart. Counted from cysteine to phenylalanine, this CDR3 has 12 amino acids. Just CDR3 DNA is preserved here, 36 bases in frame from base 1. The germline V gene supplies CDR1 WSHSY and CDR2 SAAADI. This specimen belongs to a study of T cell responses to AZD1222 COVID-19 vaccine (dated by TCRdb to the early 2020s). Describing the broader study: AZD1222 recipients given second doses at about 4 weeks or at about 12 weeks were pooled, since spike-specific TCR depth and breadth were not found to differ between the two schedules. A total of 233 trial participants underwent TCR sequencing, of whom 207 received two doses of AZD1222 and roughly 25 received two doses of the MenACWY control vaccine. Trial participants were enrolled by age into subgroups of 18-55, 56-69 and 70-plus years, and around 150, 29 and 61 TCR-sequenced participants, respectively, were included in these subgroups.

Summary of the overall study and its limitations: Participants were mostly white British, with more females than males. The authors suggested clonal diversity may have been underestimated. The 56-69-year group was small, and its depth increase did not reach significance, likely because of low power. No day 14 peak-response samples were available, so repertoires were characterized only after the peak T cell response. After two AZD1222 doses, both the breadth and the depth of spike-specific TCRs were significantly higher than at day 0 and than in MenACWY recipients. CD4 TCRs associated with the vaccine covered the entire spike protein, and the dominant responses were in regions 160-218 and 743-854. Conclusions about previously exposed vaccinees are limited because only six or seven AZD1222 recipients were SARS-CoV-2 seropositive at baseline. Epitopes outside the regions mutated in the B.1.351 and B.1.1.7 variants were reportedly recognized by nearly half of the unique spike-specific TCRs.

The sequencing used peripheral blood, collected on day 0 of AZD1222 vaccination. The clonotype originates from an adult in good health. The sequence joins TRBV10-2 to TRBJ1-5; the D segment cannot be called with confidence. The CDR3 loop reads CADSNSNQPQHF. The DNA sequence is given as TGCGCCGACTCTAACAGCAATCAGCCCCAGCATTTT.